The clone carrying this TCR beta chain was picked up many times. Its target is not known. Ophthalmopathy patients all had a Clinical Activity Score of at least 3, a NOSPECS grade of at least 4 and disease under 3 months old. Trimming removed 2 bases from V and 9 bases from J, with 12 bases in between. Germline CDR1 SGHDT, CDR2 YYEEEE. CDR3 length equals 13 residues. TCR beta CDR3 sequences were amplified from RNA transcripts. The HTBI primer set was used in a first-round RT-PCR of the TCR CDR3. TCRdb re-called the multiplex PCR reads through MiXCR, storing one row per CDR3 protein. The sample records approximately 690,000 distinct CDR3 sequences, roughly 15% being singletons. This entry belongs to a study of T cells in Graves' hyperthyroidism and ophthalmopathy. Whole-study findings and limits: Prediction of ophthalmopathy progression came a median roughly 6.4 months pre-onset. Most thyroid clonotypes expanded above 0.001 were also detected in blood.

This receptor was taken from a woman aged 45 to 65 with Graves' ophthalmopathy. Sequenced sample: blood. The genes are TRBV5-6 and TRBJ2-4, with D maybe TRBD2 (5 bases). CDR3 DNA: TGTGCCAGCAGCTTTTCCATCCGGGGCATTCAGTACTTC. This gives the protein CASSFSIRGIQYF.